This T cell receptor beta chain was captured by sequencing in a study of T cell responses to AZD1222 COVID-19 vaccine. Sequencing was performed with immunoSEQ multiplex PCR; in TCRdb, only in-frame clones are kept and a portion is missing. The sample consists of more than 95,000 clones, around 91% of them appearing once. Comment on this clone: Its specificity is unknown.

Overall study results and limits: Sampling captured repertoires only after the peak T cell response.

The CDR3 contains 14 residues. Trimming cost V 5 bases and J 1 base, with 10 bases left between them. Germline CDR1 and CDR2: MRHNA and SNTAGT. Sequencing used peripheral blood, obtained on day 0 of AZD1222 vaccination. This sequence originates from an adult in good health. V and J are TRBV6-4 and TRBJ2-3; D perhaps matches TRBD2 (7 bases). In DNA form, the CDR3 reads TGTGCCAGCAGTCGCGGGGGCCGCACAGATACGCAGTATTTT. Translating it yields CASSRGGRTDTQYF.